This TCR beta chain was sequenced in a study of post-analysis software for immune sequencing data. At the level of the study: Secondary progressive, relapsing-remitting and progressive-relapsing multiple sclerosis were among the included disease courses. Study conclusions and caveats: Strong same-batch co-clustering of samples appeared with F measure clustering. Compared against controls, patients with multiple sclerosis displayed significantly lower normalized Chao1 diversity. With TRBV5-6, TRBV5-1 and TRBV20-1 included, about 5 TRBV segments were more frequent in patients than in controls.

Prepared libraries of TCR beta cDNA carried unique molecular identifiers. The yield from approximately 1 to 10 million T cells was 500,000 or so cDNA molecules in total. TCRdb analysed the PCR reads with MiXCR anew, one entry per CDR3 protein. The sample lists about 540,000 distinct CDR3 sequences, 30% to 40% occurring once. CDR1 is DFQATT and CDR2 is SNEGSKA in the germline V gene (reference sequence). The CDR3 runs to 13 residues. Details on this clonotype: Its antigen is unidentified. The junction departs from germline at one end; a sequencing error may be responsible.

This TCR derives from a girl aged 2-17 years with multiple sclerosis. Material: blood. This chain links TRBV20-1 with TRBJ2-1; D unresolved. In DNA form, the CDR3 reads TGCAGTGCCAGAGTTTCGCCGTACAATGAGCAGTTCTTC. Translating gives CSARVSPYNEQFF.